This passage covers 23 T cell receptor beta chains from one sample sequenced in a study of cytomegalovirus exposure and HLA in healthy donors. The PCR contained 60 Vbeta and 13 Jbeta primers. TCRdb keeps only in-frame clones here, not all; method: immunoSEQ multiplex PCR. The sample holds roughly 120,000 clones, 81% seen once. Sequences were obtained from PBMCs. The receptor source for this set is a woman aged 40 to 49 in good health and CMV-seronegative.

CDR3 amino acids: CASSQETNSPLHF. The CDR3 DNA sequence: TGTGCCAGCAGTCAAGAAACAAATTCACCCCTCCACTTT. This chain connects TRBV27 to TRBJ1-6; D uncertain. This CDR3 contains 13 residues. The germline V gene has CDR1 MNHEY and CDR2 SMNVEV (reference sequence). V was trimmed by 5 bases and J by 7 bases, leaving 9 bases between them.

The chain has TRBV18 and TRBJ2-1, with TRBD2 matching over 10 bases. The CDR3 is 14 amino acids. J was trimmed by 8 bases and V by 3 bases; bases with no gene match: 4. CDR1 is KGHSH, CDR2 LQKENI, per germline. The CDR3 coding sequence is TGTGCCAGCTCACCCGCTAGCGGGAGCCATGAGCAGTTCTTC. Its translation: CASSPASGSHEQFF. The full variable domain, completed using reference TRBV18 and TRBJ2-1, is NAGVMQNPRHLVRRRGQEARLRCSPMKGHSHVYWYRQLPEEGLKFMVYLQKENIIDESGMPKERFSAEFPKEGPSILRIQQVVRGDSAAYFCASSPASGSHEQFFGPGTRLTVL.

V usage is TRBV19 and J usage is TRBJ1-1, with 9 bases matching TRBD1. The CDR3 extends over 15 amino acids. In germline, CDR1 is LNHDA, CDR2 SQIVND (reference sequence). After removal of 4 bases from V and 4 bases from J, the junction contained 7 bases not matched to a gene. The CDR3 sequence: CASSTSGTGSTEAFF. The CDR3 DNA is TGTGCCAGTAGTACATCCGGGACAGGGTCCACTGAAGCTTTCTTT.

This clone was found once. J is TRBJ1-2 and V is TRBV27; 9 positions agree with TRBD1. The germline V gene encodes CDR1 MNHEY and CDR2 SMNVEV (reference sequence). The CDR3 spans 16 residues. The trim removed 2 bases at V and 0 bases at J, leaving 4 bases unmatched. The CDR3 protein is CASSLGGQGANYGYTF. The CDR3 nucleotides are TGTGCCAGCAGTTTAGGGGGACAGGGAGCTAACTATGGCTACACCTTC.

The J gene is TRBJ1-1, the V gene TRBV14; possible D gene TRBD1, 6 bases. The ends were cut back, 1 base at V and 4 bases at J, with 16 bases in the middle. The CDR3 contains 16 residues. Germline V CDR1 and CDR2: SGHDN, FVKESK. The CDR3 bases are TGTGCCAGCAGCCAAGCACCTGGGAAAGGGGGCACTGAAGCTTTCTTT. Protein sequence: CASSQAPGKGGTEAFF.

The chain is built from TRBV27 and TRBJ2-5, with TRBD1 matching 10 bases. The DNA end is more similar to TRBJ2-7, so the J call may be wrong. This CDR3 is 16 amino acids long. Germline V CDR1 and CDR2: MNHEY, SMNVEV (reference sequence). DNA for the CDR3: TGTGCCAGCAGTACCAAGCCGGGACAGGGGCCCTACGAGCAGTACTTC. Translating gives CASSTKPGQGPYEQYF.

J is TRBJ1-2 and V is TRBV15; TRBD1 matches at 8 bases. Per germline, CDR1 LNHNV and CDR2 YYDKDF (reference sequence). The V gene end was trimmed by 1 base and the J gene end by 3 bases; junction bases not matched to a gene: 7. The CDR3 covers 16 residues. The chain's CDR3 is CATSRGGGQGDYGYTF. CDR3 sequence (DNA): TGTGCCACCAGCAGAGGAGGAGGACAGGGTGACTATGGCTACACCTTC.

CDR3 nucleotide sequence: TGTGCCAGCAGCTTAAGGAGCAGGGGACACGAGCAGTACTTC. It specifies CASSLRSRGHEQYF. The V and J genes are TRBV5-4 and TRBJ2-7, with a weak D call TRBD1 (6 bases). Germline V lookup: CDR1 SGHNT, CDR2 YYREEE (reference sequence). V lost 2 bases and J 5 bases, leaving 14 bases between the germline ends. This CDR3 has 14 residues.

A single count supports this clone. This sequence joins TRBV6-5 and TRBJ2-5; 7 bases line up with TRBD2. Near its end, the DNA agrees better with TRBJ2-7, so the J call may be wrong. This CDR3 is built from 13 residues. The germline V gene encodes CDR1 MNHEY and CDR2 SVGAGI. CDR3 in amino acids: CASTRGREGEQYF. In nucleotides, the CDR3 is TGTGCCAGCACAAGAGGCAGGGAGGGCGAGCAGTACTTC.

The V call is TRBV7-2, the J call TRBJ2-5; 9 positions agree with TRBD1. V lost 7 bases to trimming and J lost 1 base; unmatched junction nucleotides: 7. The CDR3 length is 15 residues. Germline V gene sequence: CDR1 SGHTA, CDR2 FQGNSA. CDR3 protein: CASNVRTGVQETQYF. CDR3 bases: TGTGCCAGCAACGTGAGGACAGGGGTCCAAGAGACCCAGTACTTC.

This chain's CDR3 is CASSYGGRRNTEAFF. For the CDR3, the DNA is TGTGCCAGCAGTTACGGTGGCCGGAGGAACACTGAAGCTTTCTTT. This chain uses TRBV6-6 with TRBJ1-1; D is unresolved. Per germline, CDR1 MNHNY and CDR2 SVGAGI (reference sequence). The CDR3 consists of 15 residues. V lost 2 bases, J lost 1 base, and 11 bases lay in between.

This clone was seen once. CDR3 protein: CASSLRQSGGYTF. For the CDR3, the DNA is TGTGCCAGCAGCCTCCGACAGTCCGGAGGCTACACCTTC. This chain connects TRBV14 to TRBJ1-2, with a tentative D call TRBD1 (5 bases). The CDR3 totals 13 residues. Per the germline V gene, CDR1 is SGHDN and CDR2 is FVKESK. Between the trimmed V and J ends, which lost 4 bases and 8 bases, there was a span of 14 bases.

J is TRBJ2-2 and V is TRBV6-4, with 8 bases matching TRBD1. CDR1 is MRHNA and CDR2 is SNTAGT in the germline V gene. The CDR3 covers 15 residues. V gave up 8 bases and J gave up 5 bases; unmatched junction bases: 10. This chain's CDR3 is CASPRQGTRTGELFF. The CDR3 region has the DNA TGTGCCAGCCCTAGACAGGGGACGAGAACCGGGGAGCTGTTTTTT.

The rearrangement links TRBV2 to TRBJ2-7, with 14 bases lining up with TRBD2. Germline V gene sequence: CDR1 SNHLY, CDR2 FYNNEI. The CDR3 covers 17 residues. Germline trimming cut 3 bases from V and 1 base from J; bases unmatched to any gene: 5. Here the CDR3 reads CASSEGGLAGGSYEQYF. The DNA for the CDR3 is TGTGCCAGCAGTGAGGGTGGACTAGCGGGGGGTTCCTACGAGCAGTACTTC.

The chain has TRBV2 and TRBJ2-5, with 10 bases that match TRBD1. CDR3 length: 14 residues. J gave up 5 bases and V 1 base, and 1 base lay outside the gene matches. Germline V CDR1 and CDR2: SNHLY, FYNNEI. The CDR3 sequence is CASSEGGQGETQYF. DNA for the CDR3: TGTGCCAGCAGTGAAGGGGGACAGGGGGAGACCCAGTACTTC.

This rearrangement joins TRBV25-1 to TRBJ2-2; 12 positions match TRBD2. CDR1 and CDR2 from the germline V gene are MGHDK and SYGVNS. The CDR3 is 16 amino acids. V gave up 5 bases and J gave up 6 bases; unmatched junction bases: 7. The CDR3 bases are TGTGCCAGCAGTAGCCCGGGACTAGCGGGTGCCGGGGAGCTGTTTTTT. Protein: CASSSPGLAGAGELFF.

This clone was observed once. The V call is TRBV5-1, the J call TRBJ2-7; 9 nucleotides line up with TRBD1. The CDR3 has 14 amino acids. CDR1 is SGHRS, CDR2 YFSETQ, per germline. Trimming removed 5 bases from V and 2 bases from J; junction bases left unmatched: 5. CDR3 in amino acids: CASRPTGGTYEQYF. As DNA, the CDR3 is TGCGCCAGCAGACCGACAGGGGGGACCTACGAGCAGTACTTC.

This chain uses TRBV6-1 with TRBJ1-5; no clear D. The V end was cut by 3 bases, the J end by 11 bases, with 17 bases between. The germline V gene encodes CDR1 MNHNS and CDR2 SASEGT. The CDR3 totals 14 residues. The CDR3 is CASSDLATIETQHF. CDR3 nucleotide sequence: TGTGCCAGCAGTGATTTGGCGACTATCGAGACCCAGCATTTT.

The chain carries TRBV4-1 and TRBJ1-5; TRBD1 is a possible D gene (6 bases). The CDR3 consists of 18 residues. Germline CDR1 MGHRA, CDR2 YSYEKL. V was pared by 6 bases and J by 0 bases, with 21 bases between. The CDR3 reads CASRHGGGQGGSNQPQHF. The DNA for the CDR3 is TGCGCCAGCAGGCACGGGGGGGGGCAGGGTGGTAGCAATCAGCCCCAGCATTTT.

The J gene is TRBJ2-3, the V gene TRBV25-1; 7 positions match TRBD2. This CDR3 has 17 residues. Trimming took 1 base from V and 0 from J; bases not matched to a gene: 7. Germline V gene sequence: CDR1 MGHDK, CDR2 SYGVNS. The DNA for the CDR3 is TGTGCCAGCAGTGAATGGATCAGCGGGACTAGCACAGATACGCAGTATTTT. Translation gives CASSEWISGTSTDTQYF. The entire variable domain, with the rest obtained from reference TRBV25-1 and TRBJ2-3, is as follows: EADIYQTPRYLVIGTGKKITLECSQTMGHDKMYWYQQDPGMELHLIHYSYGVNSTEKGDLSSESTVSRIRTEHFPLTLESARPSHTSQYLCASSEWISGTSTDTQYFGPGTRLTVL.

The chain joins TRBV2 to TRBJ2-2; D is undetermined. The V end was cut by 3 bases, the J end by 6 bases, with 14 bases between. Per the germline V gene, CDR1 is SNHLY and CDR2 is FYNNEI. This CDR3 spans 15 amino acids. CDR3: CASSDEGVSAGELFF. CDR3 nucleotide sequence: TGTGCCAGCAGTGACGAAGGAGTCTCGGCCGGGGAGCTGTTTTTT. Filled out from reference TRBV2 and TRBJ2-2, the complete variable domain reads EPEVTQTPSHQVTQMGQEVILRCVPISNHLYFYWYRQILGQKVEFLVSFYNNEISEKSEIFDDQFSVERPDGSNFTLKIRSTKLEDSAMYFCASSDEGVSAGELFFGEGSRLTVL.

V and J are TRBV4-1 and TRBJ2-7; 10 bases are shared with TRBD2. CDR3 length: 15 residues. Germline V CDR1 and CDR2: MGHRA, YSYEKL. Losses at the gene ends were 3 bases for V and 2 bases for J; bases not matched to a gene: 4. CDR3 sequence (DNA): TGCGCCAGCAGCCATGCTAGCGGGGGTACCTACGAGCAGTACTTC. Its translation: CASSHASGGTYEQYF.

The CDR3 nucleotides read TGCGCCAGCAGCCAAATGAGGGGGAGCTCCTACAATGAGCAGTTCTTC. Encoded protein: CASSQMRGSSYNEQFF. The rearrangement uses TRBV4-3 and TRBJ2-1, with D maybe TRBD1 (6 bases). The CDR3 spans 16 residues. Germline V lookup: CDR1 LGHNA, CDR2 YSLEER. The ends were cut back, 2 bases at V and 0 bases at J, with 11 bases in the middle.